This record looks at one T cell receptor (beta chain) sequence and its context. The V end lost 0 bases, the J end lost 0 bases, and 7 bases lay between the germline ends. CDR1 SGHRS and CDR2 YFSETQ come from the germline V gene. The CDR3 is made up of 15 amino acids. The record originates from a study of T cell changes during pregnancy in multiple sclerosis. Libraries were prepared by immunoSEQ multiplex PCR; TCRdb keeps only in-frame clonotypes and omits some of them. The repertoire has tens of thousands of clones, around 94% of them found once; the top ten carry 5.5%. The sequenced sample was CD8+ T cells from peripheral blood mononuclear cells, obtained before pregnancy. The TCR comes from a female donor with multiple sclerosis, enrolled in a pregnancy study. V is TRBV5-1 and J is TRBJ2-1; D unresolved. Here the CDR3 DNA reads TGCGCCAGCAGCTTGGAATCTACCTCCTACAATGAGCAGTTCTTC. It codes for CASSLESTSYNEQFF.